These T cell receptor beta chains were read from a single sample in a study of T-cell reconstitution after alpha-beta-depleted transplantation in children. In TCRdb, the PCR reads were re-called with MiXCR into one record per CDR3 protein. The table lists hundreds of thousands of distinct CDR3 sequences, 15% to 20% of them singletons. Sequencing was performed on PBMCs from the stem cell graft donor, taken from the stem cell graft. Source of these receptors: a human donor who donated a stem cell graft to a child with acute myeloid leukemia. The CDR3 runs from the conserved cysteine through the conserved F or W. D genes are given only for firm matches. Rows give clone size only sometimes, using once, few, many, or a class for an expanded clone.

TRBJ2-7	15	NA	NA	TRBV12-3/TRBV12-4	CASSFGAGAPYEQYF	TGTGCCAGCAGTTTCGGAGCAGGGGCTCCCTACGAGCAGTACTTC
TRBJ2-1	14	TRBD2	NA	TRBV24-1	CATRSSGGHNEQFF	TGTGCCACCAGGTCTAGCGGGGGTCACAATGAGCAGTTCTTC
TRBJ2-1	14	NA	NA	TRBV5-1	CASSFPGNNPEQFF	TGCGCCAGCAGCTTCCCAGGGAACAACCCTGAGCAGTTCTTC
TRBJ2-3	14	NA	many	TRBV6-5	CASSYSTRVPTQYF	TGTGCCAGCAGTTACTCGACCAGAGTGCCTACGCAGTATTTT
TRBJ2-3	15	NA	many	TRBV7-2	CASSLVSGATDTQYF	TGTGCCAGCAGCTTAGTTAGCGGCGCCACAGATACGCAGTATTTT
TRBJ1-1	15	NA	NA	TRBV5-1	CASSLGTAANTEAFF	TGCGCCAGCAGCTTGGGGACAGCCGCGAACACTGAAGCTTTCTTT
TRBJ2-7	12	TRBD1	many	TRBV29-1	CSVGTGTYEQYF	TGCAGCGTTGGGACAGGGACCTACGAGCAGTACTTC
TRBJ1-5	16	NA	few	TRBV20-1	CSASQGGGSVTQPQHF	TGCAGTGCTAGCCAGGGTGGAGGTAGCGTTACTCAGCCCCAGCATTTT
TRBJ2-1	16	TRBD1	many	TRBV7-3	CASSSKRTGSYNEQFF	TGTGCCAGCAGCTCGAAGCGGACAGGTTCCTACAATGAGCAGTTCTTC
TRBJ2-7	15	TRBD1	many	TRBV12-3/TRBV12-4	CASLGGGTGDYEQYF	TGTGCCAGCTTGGGAGGGGGGACAGGGGACTACGAGCAGTACTTC
TRBJ2-1	13	NA	few	TRBV25-1	CASSGPWGNEQFF	TGTGCCAGCAGTGGGCCCTGGGGCAATGAGCAGTTCTTC
TRBJ1-1	15	NA	many	TRBV4-3	CASSRGGQSKAEAFF	TGCGCCAGCAGCCGAGGTGGACAGTCAAAGGCTGAAGCTTTCTTT